What follows are 4 T cell receptor beta chains derived from one specimen sequenced in a study of metastatic and nonmetastatic thyroid tumors (TCRdb year 2020). Library method: PCR. Instrument on record: Illumina HiSeq 4000. Using fastp trimming at Q25 and MiXCR clonotype assembly, TCRdb reanalyzed the public sequencing data and kept in-frame beta chains. The sample data list about 16,000 clones, and under 30% of these were observed just once. The top ten hold approximately 13% of the sample. Before undergoing thyroid surgery, none of the patients had been given any kind of treatment. What was sequenced was adjacent normal tissue. The source of these receptors is a female donor with papillary thyroid cancer or a benign thyroid nodule (not recorded which). Some clones in this sample may be carry-over from other donors' samples.

This chain links TRBV14 with TRBJ1-2; 7 bases line up with TRBD1. There are 14 residues in the CDR3. Trimming at V came to 0 bases and at J to 4 bases, leaving 2 bases not matched to a gene. Germline V gives CDR1 SGHDN, CDR2 FVKESK. The CDR3 protein is CASSQEGQTYGYTF. CDR3 sequence (DNA): TGTGCCAGCAGCCAAGAGGGACAGACCTATGGCTACACCTTC. The complete variable domain, with remaining parts taken from reference TRBV14 and TRBJ1-2, reads EAGVTQFPSHSVIEKGQTVTLRCDPISGHDNLYWYRRVMGKEIKFLLHFVKESKQDESGMPNNRFLAERTGGTYSTLKVQPAELEDSGVYFCASSQEGQTYGYTFGSGTRLTVV.

This clone was picked up a small number of times. This specimen includes other DNA sequences encoding the same CDR3. The V call is TRBV5-1, the J call TRBJ2-7; 7 bases fit TRBD1. The CDR3 sequence is 13 residues long. Germline values: CDR1 SGHRS, CDR2 YFSETQ. J gave up 5 bases and V 4 bases, and 6 bases lay outside the gene matches. CDR3 sequence (DNA): TGCGCCAGCAGCCAGACAGGGACGGACGAGCAGTACTTC. Translation gives CASSQTGTDEQYF.

To note about this clone: This may arise from a read error, as a much more abundant clone is one base away. The rearrangement uses TRBV24-1 and TRBJ1-4; D unclear. Germline V gene data show CDR1 as KGHDR and CDR2 as SFDVKD. V was cut by 3 bases and J by 5 bases, with 9 bases left in between. The CDR3 consists of 14 residues. Written as DNA, the CDR3 is TGTGCCACCAGTGATAACCAGCGAAATGAAAAACTGTTTTTT. Its translation: CATSDNQRNEKLFF.

About this clone itself: This likely comes from a read error, as the CDR3 has no conserved phenylalanine or tryptophan at its end. V is TRBV12-3 or TRBV12-4 and J is TRBJ1-3; D gene ambiguous. The germline V and J ends were trimmed by 6 bases and 0 bases, with 15 bases remaining between them. The CDR3 consists of 16 residues. The CDR3 coding sequence is TGTGCCAGCAGATTCGCCGGCCGCGGCTCTGGAAACACCATATATGTT. It translates to CASRFAGRGSGNTIYV.